A selection of T cell receptor beta chains follows, all from one sample in a study of T cells in Graves' hyperthyroidism and ophthalmopathy. TCRdb re-called the multiplex PCR reads through MiXCR, storing one row per CDR3 protein. The sample carries 300,000 to 400,000 distinct CDR3 sequences, around a sixth recorded once. The sequenced sample was blood. The receptor set was obtained from a man between 18 and 35 years old with Graves' ophthalmopathy. The CDR3 runs from the conserved cysteine through the conserved F or W. Fields, in order: V gene, D gene, J gene, CDR3 length, clone size, CDR3 protein, CDR3 DNA. D genes are given only for firm matches. Clone size is shown for a subset of rows, as once, few, many or a class of expanded clone.

V: TRBV11-2; D: TRBD2; J: TRBJ2-3; length: 16; size: many; CDR3: CASRRLAGFDTDTQYF; DNA: TGTGCCAGCAGACGACTAGCGGGGTTCGACACAGATACGCAGTATTTT
V: TRBV27; D: .; J: TRBJ2-7; length: 15; size: .; CDR3: CASSQKGWGPYEQYF; DNA: TGTGCCAGCAGCCAAAAAGGTTGGGGGCCCTACGAGCAGTACTTC
V: TRBV25-1; D: .; J: TRBJ2-3; length: 14; size: many; CDR3: CASSELGSTDTQYF; DNA: TGTGCCAGCAGTGAATTGGGTAGCACAGATACGCAGTATTTT
V: TRBV5-1; D: .; J: TRBJ1-1; length: 14; size: .; CDR3: CASSLRGDSPRGFF; DNA: TGCGCCAGCAGCTTGAGGGGCGACTCCCCTAGGGGTTTCTTT
V: TRBV9; D: .; J: TRBJ1-6; length: 14; size: few; CDR3: CASSVDMDNSPLHF; DNA: TGTGCCAGCAGCGTAGACATGGATAATTCACCCCTCCACTTT
V: TRBV7-2; D: TRBD2; J: TRBJ2-7; length: 17; size: few; CDR3: CASSLHSTSGGAYEQYF; DNA: TGTGCCAGCAGCTTGCACTCGACTAGCGGGGGGGCCTACGAGCAGTACTTC
V: TRBV20-1; D: .; J: TRBJ1-1; length: 12; size: few; CDR3: CSANPGNTEAFF; DNA: TGCAGTGCTAATCCGGGGAACACTGAAGCTTTCTTT
V: TRBV10-3; D: .; J: TRBJ2-7; length: 14; size: .; CDR3: CAISPTDLSYEQYF; DNA: TGTGCCATCAGTCCTACTGATCTATCCTACGAGCAGTACTTC
V: TRBV20-1; D: .; J: TRBJ2-1; length: 14; size: many; CDR3: CSASTGDRYNEQFF; DNA: TGCAGTGCTAGTACGGGGGACAGATACAATGAGCAGTTCTTC
V: TRBV2; D: .; J: TRBJ1-1; length: 12; size: few; CDR3: CASNQGFTEAFF; DNA: TGTGCCAGCAACCAGGGGTTTACTGAAGCTTTCTTT
V: TRBV24-1; D: .; J: TRBJ1-2; length: 13; size: .; CDR3: CAISSGLNYGYTF; DNA: TGTGCCATCAGTTCCGGCCTTAACTATGGCTACACCTTC
V: TRBV5-1; D: .; J: TRBJ1-5; length: 15; size: .; CDR3: CASSFGDGSNQPQHF; DNA: TGCGCCAGCAGCTTTGGGGACGGGAGCAATCAGCCCCAGCATTTT
V: TRBV20-1; D: .; J: TRBJ1-2; length: 14; size: .; CDR3: CSARDGPFNYGYTF; DNA: TGCAGTGCTAGGGACGGACCCTTTAACTATGGCTACACCTTC
V: TRBV4-1; D: .; J: TRBJ2-7; length: 12; size: .; CDR3: CASSHGDNEQYF; DNA: TGCGCCAGCAGCCACGGGGACAATGAGCAGTACTTC
V: TRBV5-1; D: .; J: TRBJ2-5; length: 18; size: few; CDR3: CASSLGGPGTLGQETQYF; DNA: TGCGCCAGCAGCTTGGGGGGCCCCGGGACACTTGGTCAAGAGACCCAGTACTTC
V: TRBV6-1; D: TRBD1; J: TRBJ2-5; length: 16; size: .; CDR3: CASSSRTGGVQETQYF; DNA: TGTGCCAGCAGTTCCCGGACAGGGGGCGTCCAAGAGACCCAGTACTTC
V: TRBV20-1; D: TRBD2; J: TRBJ2-1; length: 17; size: .; CDR3: CSARDSRREGTYNEQFF; DNA: TGCAGTGCTAGAGATAGTAGGAGGGAGGGGACCTACAATGAGCAGTTCTTC
V: TRBV5-1; D: TRBD1; J: TRBJ2-2; length: 16; size: .; CDR3: CASSGAGGRGTGELFF; DNA: TGCGCCAGCAGCGGCGCAGGGGGACGAGGCACCGGGGAGCTGTTTTTT
V: TRBV5-1; D: TRBD1; J: TRBJ2-3; length: 16; size: many; CDR3: CASSLGTGGRQDTQYF; DNA: TGCGCCAGCAGCTTGGGGACAGGGGGCAGGCAAGATACGCAGTATTTT